This is a list of T cell receptor beta chains from one sample in a study of T-cell memory formation after mild COVID-19. Each CDR3 protein gets one entry after TCRdb re-called the 5' RACE reads with MiXCR. The table records tens of thousands of distinct CDR3 sequences, 21% of them present only once. Material: PBMCs or a T cell subset sorted from them (not recorded which). These receptors were collected from an adult who had mild COVID-19 (a few samples of this study predate the infection). Cell type and time point are not known. The conserved cysteine and the conserved F or W are not part of the CDR3 here. D genes are given only for firm matches. Some rows mark clone size as missing; the rest say once, few, many or name a class of expanded clone.

j_call | cdr3_length | clone_size | v_call | d_call | cdr3_aa
TRBJ2-2 | 11 | many | TRBV7-7 | NA | ASSQYETGELF
TRBJ2-1 | 13 | NA | TRBV7-9 | TRBD2 | ASSSGLADGNEQF
TRBJ2-1 | 10 | many | TRBV9 | NA | ASGGAFNEQF
TRBJ1-6 | 13 | many | TRBV2 | TRBD1 | ASSPRTGVSSPLH
TRBJ1-3 | 14 | many | TRBV3-1 | NA | ASSQVPRGSGNTIY
TRBJ1-1 | 9 | medium-sized | TRBV20-1 | TRBD1 | SASQDRKAF
TRBJ2-7 | 12 | many | TRBV5-4 | NA | ASSLDGGAHEQY
TRBJ2-7 | 12 | many | TRBV7-3 | NA | ASSLGPGGYEQY
TRBJ1-3 | 12 | NA | TRBV9 | NA | ASSVRAVGNTIY
TRBJ1-1 | 14 | many | TRBV12-3/TRBV12-4 | TRBD1 | ASSPGQVRGDTEAF
TRBJ2-7 | 14 | many | TRBV5-1 | TRBD1 | ASSLLKPTGSYEQY
TRBJ1-3 | 13 | many | TRBV7-2 | NA | ASSPSAGTGNTIY
TRBJ2-7 | 13 | few | TRBV14 | NA | ASSQGRPISYEQY
TRBJ1-2 | 10 | many | TRBV12-3/TRBV12-4 | NA | ASSFSTSGYT
TRBJ1-1 | 12 | NA | TRBV29-1 | NA | SVSGGAPNTEAF
TRBJ2-7 | 13 | many | TRBV7-2 | NA | ASSLRGAYGDEQY
TRBJ2-3 | 11 | many | TRBV7-2 | NA | ASSLVSGDTQY
TRBJ2-1 | 13 | many | TRBV7-6 | NA | ASSLLVSSYNEQF
TRBJ2-5 | 12 | medium-sized | TRBV24-1 | TRBD2 | ATSDPAGVETQY
TRBJ2-1 | 13 | NA | TRBV11-3 | TRBD2 | ASSLRIGGNNEQF
TRBJ1-1 | 13 | NA | TRBV7-9 | NA | ASSLDGGPNTEAF
TRBJ2-7 | 13 | many | TRBV7-8 | TRBD2 | ASRDPAGGTYEQY
TRBJ1-2 | 12 | many | TRBV28 | NA | ASSFGRGSYGYT
TRBJ2-5 | 12 | once | TRBV4-3 | TRBD2 | ASSQRGGSETQY
TRBJ1-5 | 11 | few | TRBV5-1 | NA | ASSLDPYQPQH
TRBJ2-5 | 9 | NA | TRBV2 | NA | ASSVEGGRY
TRBJ2-5 | 13 | NA | TRBV11-3 | NA | ASSLPGRRQETQY
TRBJ2-7 | 14 | many | TRBV7-2 | TRBD2 | ASSLALTAGAVEQY
TRBJ2-7 | 15 | NA | TRBV5-1 | TRBD2 | ASSVPRDSGFFYEQY
TRBJ1-1 | 10 | many | TRBV12-3/TRBV12-4 | NA | ASSSWGGEAF
TRBJ2-7 | 14 | many | TRBV7-9 | TRBD2 | ASSFLGGAGADEQY
TRBJ1-5 | 13 | few | TRBV19 | NA | ASTVADYSNQPQH
TRBJ2-5 | 12 | NA | TRBV20-1 | NA | SARPTRFQETQY
TRBJ1-1 | 13 | few | TRBV5-1 | TRBD1 | ASSLGTGRNTEAF
TRBJ2-5 | 14 | many | TRBV9 | TRBD2 | ASSVGDSGRTETQY
TRBJ1-6 | 11 | many | TRBV10-3 | NA | AIGPNLNSPLH
TRBJ2-7 | 12 | NA | TRBV25-1 | TRBD1 | ASSATGGLYEQY
TRBJ2-3 | 13 | many | TRBV9 | NA | ASSVEGLSTDTQY
TRBJ2-1 | 13 | many | TRBV7-8 | TRBD2 | ASSFPGLAGYEQF
TRBJ2-7 | 10 | many | TRBV5-5 | NA | ASSRGTYEQY
TRBJ2-7 | 16 | NA | TRBV21-1 | NA | ASSKGTSGRELTYEQY
TRBJ2-1 | 13 | NA | TRBV4-1 | NA | ASSPLAEARNEQF
TRBJ1-1 | 12 | many | TRBV19 | NA | ASSRQGTSTEAF
TRBJ2-1 | 11 | many | TRBV29-1 | TRBD1 | SAAGGPYNEQF
TRBJ2-7 | 14 | many | TRBV18 | TRBD2 | ASSPGGLAGNYEQY
TRBJ2-3 | 14 | medium-sized | TRBV11-2 | TRBD2 | ASSAPGTSGAYTQY
TRBJ2-7 | 16 | many | TRBV4-2 | TRBD1 | ASSQPINRLGQGYEQY
TRBJ1-4 | 13 | medium-sized | TRBV20-1 | TRBD1 | SAADSGTGGEKLF
TRBJ2-4 | 11 | many | TRBV29-1 | TRBD1 | SVQQGAGGIQY
TRBJ1-3 | 13 | NA | TRBV15 | NA | ATQRGQVSGNTIY
TRBJ1-3 | 13 | many | TRBV10-3 | NA | AISDPAGSSNTIY
TRBJ2-7 | 10 | NA | TRBV15 | TRBD1 | ATSAQGPEQY
TRBJ1-1 | 14 | many | TRBV11-2 | TRBD1 | ASSLDSDRGLTEAF